This T cell receptor (beta chain) was retrieved from a study of OX40 agonist ivuxolimab in advanced cancers. The CDR3 consists of 13 residues. The V and J ends lost 3 bases and 8 bases respectively, with 13 bases between them. Germline loops: CDR1 SGHTA, CDR2 FQGNSA. Here immunoSEQ multiplex PCR was the method, and the copy in TCRdb shows in-frame clones only, minus some. Of about 49,000 clones listed, about 81% are singletons. The TCR comes from an adult with an advanced solid tumor such as melanoma, head and neck, liver or kidney cancer. The sequences come from CD4+ or CD8+ T cells sorted from blood, collected in a trial of the OX40 agonist ivuxolimab. The V gene is TRBV7-2, the J gene TRBJ1-2, with a tentative D call TRBD1 (5 bases). CDR3 bases: TGTGCCAGCAGCTTCCGCAGGGCGCTCGGCTACACCTTC. Translating gives CASSFRRALGYTF. Filled out from reference TRBV7-2 and TRBJ1-2, the complete variable domain reads GAGVSQSPSNKVTEKGKDVELRCDPISGHTALYWYRQSLGQGLEFLIYFQGNSAPDKSGLPSDRFSAERTGGSVSTLTIQRTQQEDSAVYLCASSFRRALGYTFGSGTRLTVV.